This entry lists 14 T cell receptor beta chains sequenced from one sample in a study of Ad26.COV2.S vaccination and SARS-CoV-2 variants. Regarding treatment: around 19 received Ad26.COV2.S at low or high dose, single or two shots; about 5 received placebo; per-sample allocation not given. At day 63 after the first vaccine or placebo injection, samples were drawn. Libraries were prepared by immunoSEQ multiplex PCR; TCRdb keeps only in-frame clonotypes and omits some of them. Of hundreds of thousands of clones in the sample, over 75% were seen once. The sequences come from peripheral blood, collected in a trial of Ad26.COV2.S vaccine versus placebo. The receptors here all came from a person between 18 and 65 years old who received the Ad26.COV2.S COVID-19 vaccine or a placebo.

The chain employs TRBV28 and TRBJ2-3; the match to TRBD2 covers 11 bases. Germline V gives CDR1 MDHEN, CDR2 SYDVKM. With 9 bases clipped from V and 8 bases from J, the junction kept 10 bases outside the gene matches. The CDR3 has 14 residues. CDR3 nucleotide sequence: TGTGCCAGTCAAACTAGCGGGAGTTGGGTTACGCAGTATTTT. As protein: CASQTSGSWVTQYF.

This clone was counted once. The chain joins TRBV7-9 to TRBJ1-2; D gene unclear. CDR1 and CDR2 from the germline V gene are SEHNR and FQNEAQ (reference sequence). Trimming removed 5 bases from V and 0 bases from J, with 10 bases in between. The CDR3 length is 14 residues. The chain's CDR3 is CASSPGWANYGYTF. CDR3 sequence (DNA): TGTGCCAGCAGCCCCGGTTGGGCTAACTATGGCTACACCTTC.

The chain links TRBV7-2 to TRBJ2-6; D gene unclear. The V end lost 3 bases, the J end lost 0 bases, and 9 bases lay between the germline ends. The CDR3 extends over 16 amino acids. Per germline, CDR1 SGHTA and CDR2 FQGNSA. The CDR3 spells CASSFRSGSGANVLTF. The CDR3 DNA reads TGTGCCAGCAGCTTTAGGTCGGGCTCTGGGGCCAACGTCCTGACTTTC.

This chain uses TRBV18 with TRBJ2-5; the match to TRBD1 covers 11 bases. CDR3 size: 15 residues. Germline CDR1 and CDR2: KGHSH and LQKENI. V trimming: 6 bases; J trimming: 2 bases; junction bases outside the gene matches: 5. CDR3 sequence reads: CASSNRDRGQETQYF. The CDR3 DNA reads as TGTGCCAGCTCGAACCGGGACAGGGGGCAAGAGACCCAGTACTTC.

The chain carries TRBV5-1 and TRBJ2-3, with 12 nucleotides matching TRBD2. The CDR3 is made up of 14 amino acids. Germline loops: CDR1 SGHRS, CDR2 YFSETQ. J lost 5 bases, V lost 4 bases, and 2 bases had no gene match. The CDR3 loop reads CASSPTSGRDTQYF. The CDR3 nucleotides read TGCGCCAGCAGCCCGACTAGCGGGAGAGATACGCAGTATTTT. Full variable domain (remainder filled in from reference TRBV5-1 and TRBJ2-3): KAGVTQTPRYLIKTRGQQVTLSCSPISGHRSVSWYQQTPGQGLQFLFEYFSETQRNKGNFPGRFSGRQFSNSRSEMNVSTLELGDSALYLCASSPTSGRDTQYFGPGTRLTVL.

The J gene is TRBJ2-4, the V gene TRBV18; 9 bases line up with TRBD1. Trimming removed 4 bases from V and 8 bases from J; junction bases left unmatched: 6. This CDR3 is built from 14 residues. Germline assignment: CDR1 KGHSH and CDR2 LQKENI. This CDR3 is CASSHGTGIDIQYF. CDR3 bases: TGTGCCAGCTCACACGGGACAGGGATTGACATTCAGTACTTC.

This rearrangement joins TRBV9 to TRBJ2-6; D may be TRBD1 or TRBD2 (6 bases each). CDR1 and CDR2 from the germline V gene are SGDLS and YYNGEE. CDR3 size: 16 residues. The germline V and J ends were trimmed by 4 bases and 4 bases, with 15 bases remaining between them. The DNA of the CDR3 is TGTGCCAGCAGCCGTCCCCCGGGGGCGGGGGCCAACGTCCTGACTTTC. This sequence encodes CASSRPPGAGANVLTF. The complete variable domain, with remaining parts taken from reference TRBV9 and TRBJ2-6, reads DSGVTQTPKHLITATGQRVTLRCSPRSGDLSVYWYQQSLDQGLQFLIQYYNGEERAKGNILERFSAQQFPDLHSELNLSSLELGDSALYFCASSRPPGAGANVLTFGAGSRLTVL.

The V and J genes are TRBV5-4 and TRBJ2-2; 12 nucleotides agree with TRBD2. Germline V gene sequence: CDR1 SGHNT, CDR2 YYREEE (reference sequence). The V gene end was trimmed by 4 bases and the J gene end by 7 bases; junction bases not matched to a gene: 5. This CDR3 region has 15 residues. CDR3 coding DNA: TGTGCCAGCAGCCGACTAGCGGGAGATGTCGGGGAGCTGTTTTTT. Translation: CASSRLAGDVGELFF. Complete variable domain (other parts from reference TRBV5-4 and TRBJ2-2): ETGVTQSPTHLIKTRGQQVTLRCSSQSGHNTVSWYQQALGQGPQFIFQYYREEENGRGNFPPRFSGLQFPNYSSELNVNALELDDSALYLCASSRLAGDVGELFFGEGSRLTVL.

The chain is built from TRBV5-1 and TRBJ2-3, with D perhaps matching TRBD2 (6 bases). Deletions cut 0 bases from V and 0 bases from J, with 17 bases between. The CDR3 spans 18 residues. Germline V CDR1 and CDR2: SGHRS, YFSETQ. The CDR3 region has the DNA TGCGCCAGCAGCTTGGTGGCTGGAGGGGCACTGAGCACAGATACGCAGTATTTT. Its translation is CASSLVAGGALSTDTQYF.

The chain employs TRBV6-6 and TRBJ2-1; 8 nucleotides agree with TRBD2. Trimming at V came to 6 bases and at J to 2 bases, leaving 6 bases not matched to a gene. Per the germline V gene, CDR1 is MNHNY and CDR2 is SVGAGI (reference sequence). This CDR3 spans 15 amino acids. DNA of the CDR3: TGTGCCAGCAGAACGGGACTAGGGGCCTACAATGAGCAGTTCTTC. Translation: CASRTGLGAYNEQFF.

This chain links TRBV7-9 with TRBJ2-1; TRBD2 matches 7 bases. Germline CDR1 is SEHNR and CDR2 is FQNEAQ (reference sequence). The CDR3 covers 13 residues. With 7 bases clipped from V and 9 bases from J, the junction kept 9 bases outside the gene matches. The CDR3 loop reads CASTDLRGGEQFF. The CDR3 DNA reads TGTGCCAGCACAGACTTGCGCGGGGGTGAGCAGTTCTTC.

This chain links TRBV6-5 with TRBJ2-7; TRBD1 might be the D (5 bases). CDR1 and CDR2 (germline): MNHEY, SVGAGI. This CDR3 has 14 amino acids. V lost 8 bases, J lost 7 bases, and 21 bases lay in between. The CDR3 nucleotides are TGTGCCAGCTGGGTAGGTGACAGCTATGTGGAGCAGTACTTC. Protein product: CASWVGDSYVEQYF.

V usage is TRBV4-2 and J usage is TRBJ2-3; TRBD1 matches at 9 bases. With 1 base clipped from V and 4 bases from J, the junction kept 9 bases outside the gene matches. CDR1 LGHNA and CDR2 YNFKEQ come from the germline V gene. The CDR3 is 17 amino acids. CDR3 nucleotide sequence: TGTGCCAGCAGCCAAGCTACACAGGGGGCTGGGGCAGATACGCAGTATTTT. This encodes CASSQATQGAGADTQYF.

The chain employs TRBV7-9 and TRBJ2-5; D may be TRBD2 (6 bases). This CDR3 region has 14 residues. Per the germline V gene, CDR1 is SEHNR and CDR2 is FQNEAQ (reference sequence). V was cut by 8 bases and J by 4 bases, with 17 bases left in between. CDR3: CASQMGEVGETQYF. The CDR3 DNA reads TGTGCCAGCCAAATGGGGGAGGTGGGAGAGACCCAGTACTTC.